One sample yielded the 13 T cell receptor beta chains listed below, sequenced in a study of blood T cell repertoires in COVID-19. Only in-frame clones appear in the TCRdb table, and some are missing; sequencing was by immunoSEQ multiplex PCR. Of some 100,000 clones listed, approximately 90% are singletons. The sample taken for sequencing was peripheral blood. These receptors all stem from a woman of 80 years or more with active COVID-19.

The J gene is TRBJ1-2, the V gene TRBV12-3 or TRBV12-4, with a possible D match to TRBD1 (5 bases). The CDR3 totals 13 residues. V was clipped by 7 bases and J by 3 bases, with 12 bases between them. The CDR3, as DNA: TGTGCCAGCAAACCGACAGTTGACTATGGCTACACCTTC. This sequence encodes CASKPTVDYGYTF.

The DNA of the CDR3 is TGTGCCAGCAGCTCCCGACTAGCGGGAGCCACAGATACGCAGTATTTT. Encoded protein: CASSSRLAGATDTQYF. The V call is TRBV5-4, the J call TRBJ2-3; 12 nucleotides line up with TRBD2. Trimming at V came to 3 bases and at J to 2 bases, leaving 4 bases not matched to a gene. The CDR3 extends over 16 amino acids. Germline CDR1 SGHNT, CDR2 YYREEE (reference sequence).

The chain couples TRBV14 to TRBJ2-1; maybe TRBD1 (5 bases). V was cut by 4 bases and J by 1 base, with 14 bases left in between. The CDR3 runs to 16 residues. The V gene's germline CDR1 is SGHDN and CDR2 FVKESK. The CDR3 DNA is TGTGCCAGCAGCCCCAAGCAGGGCAGTTCCTACAATGAGCAGTTCTTC. Residues: CASSPKQGSSYNEQFF. The complete variable domain, with remaining parts taken from reference TRBV14 and TRBJ2-1, reads EAGVTQFPSHSVIEKGQTVTLRCDPISGHDNLYWYRRVMGKEIKFLLHFVKESKQDESGMPNNRFLAERTGGTYSTLKVQPAELEDSGVYFCASSPKQGSSYNEQFFGPGTRLTVL.

The chain joins TRBV13 to TRBJ2-7; a possible D gene is TRBD2 (6 bases). V lost 0 bases, J lost 0 bases, and 15 bases lay in between. This CDR3 spans 17 amino acids. CDR1 and CDR2 (germline): PRHDT, FYEKMQ (reference sequence). The CDR3 DNA sequence: TGTGCCAGCAGCTTAGGCCTCCAGCGGGCCGACTCCTACGAGCAGTACTTC. This gives the protein CASSLGLQRADSYEQYF.

CDR3 nucleotide sequence: TGCAGCGTTGAAGTGCAGGGGGCGAATCAGTACTTC. Its protein is CSVEVQGANQYF. The rearrangement links TRBV29-1 to TRBJ2-5; 8 nucleotides agree with TRBD1. Germline V gives CDR1 SQVTM, CDR2 ANQGSEA. The CDR3 consists of 12 residues. J gave up 11 bases and V 1 base, and 6 bases lay outside the gene matches.

The chain links TRBV7-9 to TRBJ1-2; D remains ambiguous. The CDR3 runs to 12 residues. Trimming stripped 1 base from V and 8 bases from J, with 8 bases between. CDR1 is SEHNR and CDR2 is FQNEAQ in the germline V gene (reference sequence). CDR3 nucleotide sequence: TGTGCCAGCAGCTTAGAGAGGTACGGCTACACCTTC. Translating it yields CASSLERYGYTF.

The genes are TRBV24-1 and TRBJ2-3; TRBD1 matches at 7 bases. In germline, CDR1 is KGHDR, CDR2 SFDVKD. There are 15 residues in the CDR3. Trimming at V came to 4 bases and at J to 2 bases, leaving 5 bases not matched to a gene. The CDR3 protein is CATSDQTGTTDTQYF. The DNA for the CDR3 is TGTGCCACCAGTGACCAGACAGGGACCACAGATACGCAGTATTTT.

The chain carries TRBV9 and TRBJ2-1, with a tentative D call TRBD2 (6 bases). Germline V gene sequence: CDR1 SGDLS, CDR2 YYNGEE. CDR3 size: 15 residues. V lost 4 bases and J lost 0, with 11 bases in between. The CDR3 coding sequence is TGTGCCAGCAGCCGACTAGGGAGCTCCTACAATGAGCAGTTCTTC. Translation: CASSRLGSSYNEQFF.

This rearrangement joins TRBV2 to TRBJ2-2; 7 nucleotides align to TRBD2. This CDR3 spans 14 amino acids. The germline gives CDR1 SNHLY, CDR2 FYNNEI. The V and J ends lost 4 bases and 6 bases, in that order; junction bases with no gene match: 5. The CDR3 protein is CASSVLGRSGELFF. For the CDR3, the DNA is TGTGCCAGCAGTGTGCTCGGGAGGTCCGGGGAGCTGTTTTTT.

This clone was seen a single time. Here the CDR3 DNA reads TGTGCCAGCAGTGAATGGAAACAGGGTAGCACAGATACGCAGTATTTT. Its protein is CASSEWKQGSTDTQYF. J is TRBJ2-3 and V is TRBV25-1; D possibly corresponds to TRBD1 (6 bases). The germline V gene encodes CDR1 MGHDK and CDR2 SYGVNS. Trimming shortened V by 1 base and J by 0 bases, and 11 bases separated the two germline ends. The CDR3 loop spans 16 amino acids.

The genes are TRBV7-9 and TRBJ2-5; TRBD2 matches 7 bases. The V segment lost 0 bases and the J segment 0 bases; nucleotides outside the gene matches: 4. Per germline, CDR1 SEHNR and CDR2 FQNEAQ (reference sequence). This CDR3 spans 16 amino acids. CDR3 sequence (DNA): TGTGCCAGCAGCTTAGCGCTGGGACTACACCAAGAGACCCAGTACTTC. Its translation: CASSLALGLHQETQYF.

V is TRBV19 and J is TRBJ1-1; D perhaps matches TRBD1 (6 bases). This CDR3 spans 16 amino acids. Germline V gene data show CDR1 as LNHDA and CDR2 as SQIVND (reference sequence). V lost 5 bases, J lost 2 bases, and 18 bases lay in between. CDR3 in DNA: TGTGCCAGTAGTCCGCGCGGCGGCAGGGGAAACACTGAAGCTTTCTTT. This translates into CASSPRGGRGNTEAFF.

This clone was recorded once. This chain uses TRBV24-1 with TRBJ2-1, with a tentative D call TRBD2 (7 bases). The CDR3 is made up of 15 amino acids. V gave up 10 bases and J gave up 4 bases, with 19 bases separating them. Germline V lookup: CDR1 KGHDR, CDR2 SFDVKD. The CDR3 loop is CATRGGTTRYNEQFF. In DNA form, the CDR3 reads TGTGCCACTAGGGGGGGGACTACCCGTTACAATGAGCAGTTCTTC.